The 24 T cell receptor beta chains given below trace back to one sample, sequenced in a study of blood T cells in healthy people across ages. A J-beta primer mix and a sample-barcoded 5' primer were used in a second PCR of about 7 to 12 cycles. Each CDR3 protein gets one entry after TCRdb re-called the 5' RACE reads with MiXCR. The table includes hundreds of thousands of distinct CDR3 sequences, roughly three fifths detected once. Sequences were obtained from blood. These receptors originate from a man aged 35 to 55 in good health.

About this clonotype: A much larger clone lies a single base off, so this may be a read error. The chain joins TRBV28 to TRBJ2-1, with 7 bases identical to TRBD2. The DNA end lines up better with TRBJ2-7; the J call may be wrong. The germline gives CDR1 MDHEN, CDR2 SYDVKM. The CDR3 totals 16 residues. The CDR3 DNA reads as TGTGCCAGCAGTTCCTCGGAGACTAGCTCCTACAATGAGCAGTACTTC. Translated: CASSSSETSSYNEQYF.

CDR3 residues: CASSQPGTSKETQYF. Here the CDR3 DNA reads TGCGCCAGCAGCCAACCAGGGACTTCGAAAGAGACCCAGTACTTC. This chain uses TRBV4-1 with TRBJ2-5; D possibly corresponds to TRBD2 (6 bases). The V and J ends lost 2 bases and 3 bases respectively, with 13 bases between them. CDR3 length: 15 amino acids. Germline V CDR1 and CDR2: MGHRA, YSYEKL.

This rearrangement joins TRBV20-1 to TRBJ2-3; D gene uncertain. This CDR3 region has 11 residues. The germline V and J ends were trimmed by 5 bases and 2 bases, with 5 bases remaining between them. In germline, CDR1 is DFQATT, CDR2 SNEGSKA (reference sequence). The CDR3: CSASITDTQYF. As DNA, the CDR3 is TGCAGTGCTTCCATCACAGATACGCAGTATTTT.

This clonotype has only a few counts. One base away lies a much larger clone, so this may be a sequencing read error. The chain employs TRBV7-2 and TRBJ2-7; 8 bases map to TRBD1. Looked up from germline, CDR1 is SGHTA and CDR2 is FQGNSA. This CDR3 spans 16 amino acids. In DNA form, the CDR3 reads TGTGCCGGCAGCTTATCTACAGGGGGTATTACGGGTGAGCAGTACTTC. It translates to CAGSLSTGGITGEQYF.

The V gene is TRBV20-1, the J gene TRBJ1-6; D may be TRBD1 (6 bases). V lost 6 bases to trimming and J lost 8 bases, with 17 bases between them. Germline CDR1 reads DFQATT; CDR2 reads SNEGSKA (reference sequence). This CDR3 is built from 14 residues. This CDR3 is CSATRGSLDSPLHF. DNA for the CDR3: TGCAGTGCAACAAGGGGGTCCCTAGATTCACCCCTCCACTTT.

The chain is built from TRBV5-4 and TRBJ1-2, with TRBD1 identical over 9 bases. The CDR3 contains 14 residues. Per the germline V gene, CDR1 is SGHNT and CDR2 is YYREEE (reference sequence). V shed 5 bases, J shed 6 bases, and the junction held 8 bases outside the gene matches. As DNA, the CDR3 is TGTGCCAGCAGTGGACAGGGGTTAGGGGATGGCTACACCTTC. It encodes CASSGQGLGDGYTF.

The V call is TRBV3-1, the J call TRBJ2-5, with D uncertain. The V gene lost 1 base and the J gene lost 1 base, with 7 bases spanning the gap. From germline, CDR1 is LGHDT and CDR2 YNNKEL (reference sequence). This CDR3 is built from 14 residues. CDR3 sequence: CASSQGRTQETQYF. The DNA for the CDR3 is TGTGCCAGCAGCCAAGGACGGACCCAAGAGACCCAGTACTTC.

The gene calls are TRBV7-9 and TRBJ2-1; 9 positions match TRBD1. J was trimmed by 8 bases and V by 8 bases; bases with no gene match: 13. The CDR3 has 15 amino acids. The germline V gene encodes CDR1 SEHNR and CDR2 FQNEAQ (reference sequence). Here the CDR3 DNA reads TGTGCCAGCGGGGAAGTACAGGGGGCAGAGGATGAGCAGTTCTTC. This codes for CASGEVQGAEDEQFF.

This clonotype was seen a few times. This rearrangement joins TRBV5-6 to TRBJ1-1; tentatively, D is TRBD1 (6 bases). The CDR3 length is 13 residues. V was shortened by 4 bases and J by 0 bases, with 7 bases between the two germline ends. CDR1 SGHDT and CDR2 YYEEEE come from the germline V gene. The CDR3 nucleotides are TGTGCCAGCAGCCGGACAGTGAACACTGAAGCTTTCTTT. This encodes CASSRTVNTEAFF.

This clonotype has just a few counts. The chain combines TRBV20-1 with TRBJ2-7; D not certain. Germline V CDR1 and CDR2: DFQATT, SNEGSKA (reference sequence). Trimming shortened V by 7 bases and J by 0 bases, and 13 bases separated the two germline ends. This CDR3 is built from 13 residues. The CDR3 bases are TGCAGTGTGAGGAGTTTACGCTCCTACGAGCAGTACTTC. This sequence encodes CSVRSLRSYEQYF.

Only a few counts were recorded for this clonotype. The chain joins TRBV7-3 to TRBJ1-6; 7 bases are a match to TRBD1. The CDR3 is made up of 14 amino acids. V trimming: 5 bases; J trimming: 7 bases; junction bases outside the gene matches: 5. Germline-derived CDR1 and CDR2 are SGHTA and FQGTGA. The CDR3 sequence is CASSQGQPNSPLHF. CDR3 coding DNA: TGTGCCAGCAGCCAGGGACAGCCGAATTCACCCCTCCACTTT.

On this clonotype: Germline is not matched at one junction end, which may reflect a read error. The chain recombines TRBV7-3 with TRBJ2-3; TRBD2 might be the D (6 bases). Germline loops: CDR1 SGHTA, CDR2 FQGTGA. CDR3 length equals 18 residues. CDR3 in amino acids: CASSLYGGTGRSTDTQYF. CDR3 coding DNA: TGTGCCAGCAGCTTGTACGGCGGGACCGGACGAAGCACGGATACGCAGTATTTT.

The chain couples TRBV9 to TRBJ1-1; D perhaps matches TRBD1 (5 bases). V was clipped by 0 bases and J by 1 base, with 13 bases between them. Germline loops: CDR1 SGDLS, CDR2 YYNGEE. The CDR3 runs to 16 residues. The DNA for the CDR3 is TGTGCCAGCAGCGTAGGAGTCGGGACGGCGAACACTGAAGCTTTCTTT. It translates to CASSVGVGTANTEAFF.

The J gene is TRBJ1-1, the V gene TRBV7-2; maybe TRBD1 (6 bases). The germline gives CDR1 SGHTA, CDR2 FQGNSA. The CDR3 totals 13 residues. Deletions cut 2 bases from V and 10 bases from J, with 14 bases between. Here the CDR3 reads CASSLLRGRRAFF. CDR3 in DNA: TGTGCCAGCAGCTTACTCCGGGGGCGCCGAGCTTTCTTT.

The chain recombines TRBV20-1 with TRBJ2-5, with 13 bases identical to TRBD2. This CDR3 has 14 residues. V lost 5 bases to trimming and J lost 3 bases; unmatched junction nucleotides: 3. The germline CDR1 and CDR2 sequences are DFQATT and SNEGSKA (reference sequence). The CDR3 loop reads CSALGTSGEETQYF. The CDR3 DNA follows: TGCAGTGCTCTGGGGACTAGCGGGGAAGAGACCCAGTACTTC.

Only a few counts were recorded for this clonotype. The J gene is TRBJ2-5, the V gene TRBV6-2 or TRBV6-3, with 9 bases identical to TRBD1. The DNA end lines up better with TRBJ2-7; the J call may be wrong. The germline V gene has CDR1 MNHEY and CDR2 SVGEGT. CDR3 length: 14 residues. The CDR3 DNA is TGTGCCAGCAGGGAGAACAGGGGGCAATACGAGCAGTACTTC. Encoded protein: CASRENRGQYEQYF.

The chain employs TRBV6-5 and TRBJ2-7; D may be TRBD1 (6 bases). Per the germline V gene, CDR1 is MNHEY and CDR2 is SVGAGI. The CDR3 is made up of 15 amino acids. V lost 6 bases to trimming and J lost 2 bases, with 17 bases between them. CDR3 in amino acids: CASSPRSTGTYEQYF. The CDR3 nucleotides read TGTGCCAGCAGCCCTAGATCCACAGGGACCTACGAGCAGTACTTC.

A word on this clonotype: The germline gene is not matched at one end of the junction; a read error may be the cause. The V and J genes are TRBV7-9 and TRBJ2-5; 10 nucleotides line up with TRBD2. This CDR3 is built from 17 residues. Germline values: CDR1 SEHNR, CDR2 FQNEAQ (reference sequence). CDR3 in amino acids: CASSSRTSGMYQETQYF. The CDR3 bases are TGTGCCAGCAGCTCAAGGACTAGCGGAATGTACCAAGAAACCCAGTACTTC.

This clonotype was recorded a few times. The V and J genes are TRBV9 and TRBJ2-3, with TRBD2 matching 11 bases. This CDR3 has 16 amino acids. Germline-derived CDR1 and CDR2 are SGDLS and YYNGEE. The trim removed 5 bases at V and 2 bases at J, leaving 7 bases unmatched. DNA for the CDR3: TGTGCCAGCAGTGTGGGGACTAGCGGACTCACAGATACGCAGTATTTT. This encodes CASSVGTSGLTDTQYF.

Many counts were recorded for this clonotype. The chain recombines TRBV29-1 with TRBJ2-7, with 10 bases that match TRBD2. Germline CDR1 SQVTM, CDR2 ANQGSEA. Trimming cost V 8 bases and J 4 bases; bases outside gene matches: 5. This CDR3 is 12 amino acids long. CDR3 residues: CSTGTSAYEQYF. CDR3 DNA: TGCAGCACAGGGACTAGCGCGTACGAGCAGTACTTC.

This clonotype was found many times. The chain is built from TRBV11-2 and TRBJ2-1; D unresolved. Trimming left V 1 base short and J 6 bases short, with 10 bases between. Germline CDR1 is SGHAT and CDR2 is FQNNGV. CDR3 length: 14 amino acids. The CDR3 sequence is CASSLAGWANEQFF. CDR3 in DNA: TGTGCCAGCAGCTTAGCGGGCTGGGCCAATGAGCAGTTCTTC.

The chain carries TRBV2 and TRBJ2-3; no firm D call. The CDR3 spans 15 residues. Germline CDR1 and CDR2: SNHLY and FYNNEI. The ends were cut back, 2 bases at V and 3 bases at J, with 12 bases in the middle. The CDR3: CASSERVAQTDTQYF. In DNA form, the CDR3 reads TGTGCCAGCAGTGAAAGGGTCGCCCAAACAGATACGCAGTATTTT.

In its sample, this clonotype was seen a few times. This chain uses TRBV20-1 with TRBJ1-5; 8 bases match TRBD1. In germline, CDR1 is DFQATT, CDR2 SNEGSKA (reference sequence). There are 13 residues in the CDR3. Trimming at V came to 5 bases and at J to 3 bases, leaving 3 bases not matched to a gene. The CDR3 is CSAWTGNNQPQHF. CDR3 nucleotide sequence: TGCAGTGCTTGGACAGGGAACAATCAGCCCCAGCATTTT.

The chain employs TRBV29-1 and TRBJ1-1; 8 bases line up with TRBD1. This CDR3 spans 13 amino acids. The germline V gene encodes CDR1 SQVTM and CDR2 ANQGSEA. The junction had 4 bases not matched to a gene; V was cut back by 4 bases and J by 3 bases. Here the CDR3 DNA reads TGCAGCGTTGGAGGACAGGGCCACACTGAAGCTTTCTTT. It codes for CSVGGQGHTEAFF.